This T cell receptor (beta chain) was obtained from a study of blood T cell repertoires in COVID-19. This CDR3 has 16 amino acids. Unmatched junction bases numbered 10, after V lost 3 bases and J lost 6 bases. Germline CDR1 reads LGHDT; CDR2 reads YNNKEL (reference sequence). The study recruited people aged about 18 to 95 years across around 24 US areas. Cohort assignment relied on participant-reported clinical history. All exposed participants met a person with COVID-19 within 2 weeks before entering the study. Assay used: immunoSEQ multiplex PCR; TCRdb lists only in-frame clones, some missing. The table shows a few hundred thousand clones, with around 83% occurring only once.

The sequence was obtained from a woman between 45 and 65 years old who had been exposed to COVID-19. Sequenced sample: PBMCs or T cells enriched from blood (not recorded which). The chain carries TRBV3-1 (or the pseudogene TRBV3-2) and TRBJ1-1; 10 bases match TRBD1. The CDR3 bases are TGTGCCAGCAGCCAGCCCTCGGGACAGGGGACCGCTGAAGCTTTCTTT. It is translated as CASSQPSGQGTAEAFF.